This T cell receptor beta chain was documented in a study of blood T cell repertoires in COVID-19. Per the germline V gene, CDR1 is SGHTA and CDR2 is FQGNSA. The CDR3 spans 16 residues. V dropped 3 bases and J dropped 4; count of bases not matched to a gene: 8. In the original processing: Reference gene primer amplification in the assay estimated nucleated cell counts. The assay was immunoSEQ multiplex PCR, and TCRdb's table has in-frame clones only and misses some. For V, J and clone size, that table is used; D and trimming come from the DNA. The sample lists roughly 150,000 clones, about three quarters occurring once.

The chain couples TRBV7-2 to TRBJ2-3; 9 nucleotides match TRBD1. The sequenced material came from peripheral blood. The sequence was collected from a man between 70 and 80 years old with acute or convalescent COVID-19. CDR3 bases: TGTGCCAGCAGCTTTATCGGGACAGGGCCGGCAGATACGCAGTATTTT. Residues: CASSFIGTGPADTQYF.